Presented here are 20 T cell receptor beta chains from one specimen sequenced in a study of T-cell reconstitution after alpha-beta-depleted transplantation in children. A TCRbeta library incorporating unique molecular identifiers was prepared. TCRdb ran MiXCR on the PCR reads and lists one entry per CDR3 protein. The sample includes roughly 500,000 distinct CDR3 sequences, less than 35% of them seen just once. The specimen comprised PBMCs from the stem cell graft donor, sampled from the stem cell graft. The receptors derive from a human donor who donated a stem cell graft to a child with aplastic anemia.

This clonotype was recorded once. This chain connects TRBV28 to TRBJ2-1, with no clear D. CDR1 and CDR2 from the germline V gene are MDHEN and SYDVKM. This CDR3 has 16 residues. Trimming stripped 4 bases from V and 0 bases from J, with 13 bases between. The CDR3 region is CASSSYTKNSYNEQFF. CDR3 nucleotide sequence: TGTGCCAGCAGTTCGTATACTAAAAACTCCTACAATGAGCAGTTCTTC.

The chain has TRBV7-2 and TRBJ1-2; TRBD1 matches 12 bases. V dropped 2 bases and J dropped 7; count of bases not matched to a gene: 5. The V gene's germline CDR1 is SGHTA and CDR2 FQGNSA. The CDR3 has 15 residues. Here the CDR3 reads CASSLTGQGAGGYTF. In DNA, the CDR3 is TGTGCCAGCAGCTTAACGGGACAGGGGGCCGGTGGCTACACCTTC. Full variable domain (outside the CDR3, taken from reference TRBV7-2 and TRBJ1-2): GAGVSQSPSNKVTEKGKDVELRCDPISGHTALYWYRQSLGQGLEFLIYFQGNSAPDKSGLPSDRFSAERTGGSVSTLTIQRTQQEDSAVYLCASSLTGQGAGGYTFGSGTRLTVV.

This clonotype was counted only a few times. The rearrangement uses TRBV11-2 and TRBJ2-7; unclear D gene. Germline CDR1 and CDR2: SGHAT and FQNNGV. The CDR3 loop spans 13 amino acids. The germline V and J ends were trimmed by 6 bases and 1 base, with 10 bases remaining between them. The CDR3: CASRQTASYEQYV. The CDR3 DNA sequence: TGTGCCAGCAGGCAAACTGCGTCCTACGAGCAGTACGTC.

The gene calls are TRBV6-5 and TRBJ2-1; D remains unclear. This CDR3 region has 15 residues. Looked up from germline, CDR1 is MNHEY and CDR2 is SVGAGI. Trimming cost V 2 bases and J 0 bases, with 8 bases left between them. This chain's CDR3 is CASSYDADSYNEQFF. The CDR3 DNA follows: TGTGCCAGCAGTTACGACGCTGACTCCTACAATGAGCAGTTCTTC.

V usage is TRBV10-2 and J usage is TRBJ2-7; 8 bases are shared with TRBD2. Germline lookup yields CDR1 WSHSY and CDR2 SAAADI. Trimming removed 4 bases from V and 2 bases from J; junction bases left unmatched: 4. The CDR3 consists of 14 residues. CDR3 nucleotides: TGCGCCAGCAGTGTTCGGGGGGGAACCTACGAGCAGTACTTC. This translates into CASSVRGGTYEQYF.

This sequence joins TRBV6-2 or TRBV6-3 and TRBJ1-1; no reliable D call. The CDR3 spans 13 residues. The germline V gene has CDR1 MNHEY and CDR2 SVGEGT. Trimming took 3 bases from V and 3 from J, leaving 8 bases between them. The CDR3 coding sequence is TGTGCCAGCAGTTATCAGCGGGACACTGAAGCTTTCTTT. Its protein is CASSYQRDTEAFF.

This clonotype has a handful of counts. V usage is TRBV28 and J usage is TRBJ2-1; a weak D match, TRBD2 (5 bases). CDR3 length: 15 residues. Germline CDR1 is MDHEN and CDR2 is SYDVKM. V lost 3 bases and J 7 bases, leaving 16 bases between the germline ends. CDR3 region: CASSFLSPSGNEQFF. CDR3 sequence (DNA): TGTGCCAGCAGTTTCCTTTCTCCCTCGGGAAATGAGCAGTTCTTC. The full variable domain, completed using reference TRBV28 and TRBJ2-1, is DVKVTQSSRYLVKRTGEKVFLECVQDMDHENMFWYRQDPGLGLRLIYFSYDVKMKEKGDIPEGYSVSREKKERFSLILESASTNQTSMYLCASSFLSPSGNEQFFGPGTRLTVL.

In DNA form, the CDR3 reads TGTGCCAGCAGCCTACGAGGCCCGGGGCTTGGCACTGAAGCTTTCTTT. Its protein product is CASSLRGPGLGTEAFF. The V gene is TRBV7-2, the J gene TRBJ1-1; possible D gene TRBD1, 5 bases. Germline CDR1 is SGHTA and CDR2 is FQGNSA. V was clipped by 5 bases and J by 4 bases, with 20 bases between them. This CDR3 region has 16 residues.

Written as DNA, the CDR3 is TGCAGTGCTAGAGATCTGGGACTAGCGGGAGTTCGGCTAGATACGCAGTATTTT. The encoded protein is CSARDLGLAGVRLDTQYF. The chain joins TRBV20-1 to TRBJ2-3, with 14 bases lining up with TRBD2. V lost 0 bases to trimming and J lost 5 bases; unmatched junction nucleotides: 10. Per germline, CDR1 DFQATT and CDR2 SNEGSKA (reference sequence). This CDR3 comprises 18 residues.

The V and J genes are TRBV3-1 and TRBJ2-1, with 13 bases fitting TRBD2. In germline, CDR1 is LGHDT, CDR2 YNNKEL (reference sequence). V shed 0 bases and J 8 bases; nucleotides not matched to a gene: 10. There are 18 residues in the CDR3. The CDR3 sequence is CASSQDWATSGRSDEQFF. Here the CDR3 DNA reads TGTGCCAGCAGCCAAGATTGGGCGACTAGCGGGAGGTCGGATGAGCAGTTCTTC.

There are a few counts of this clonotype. CDR3 region: CASGGTDLGAFF. The CDR3 DNA sequence: TGTGCCAGTGGGGGGACCGACCTGGGAGCTTTCTTT. This chain connects TRBV27 to TRBJ1-1; D might be TRBD1 (5 bases). This CDR3 region has 12 residues. Trimming left V 9 bases short and J 10 bases short, with 18 bases between. Germline V gene data show CDR1 as MNHEY and CDR2 as SMNVEV (reference sequence).

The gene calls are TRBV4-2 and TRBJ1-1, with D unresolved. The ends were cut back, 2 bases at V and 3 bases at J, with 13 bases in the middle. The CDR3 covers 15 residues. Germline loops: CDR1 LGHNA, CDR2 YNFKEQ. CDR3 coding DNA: TGTGCCAGCAGCCAAAGCCCCACTACCCACACTGAAGCTTTCTTT. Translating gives CASSQSPTTHTEAFF.

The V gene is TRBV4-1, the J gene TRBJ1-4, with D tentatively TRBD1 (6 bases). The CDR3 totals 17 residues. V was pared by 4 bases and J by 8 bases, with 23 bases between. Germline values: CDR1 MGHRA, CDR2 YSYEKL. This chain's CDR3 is CASSLQPRTDWLEKLFF. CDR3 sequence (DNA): TGCGCCAGCAGCCTCCAACCCCGGACAGATTGGCTGGAAAAACTGTTTTTT.

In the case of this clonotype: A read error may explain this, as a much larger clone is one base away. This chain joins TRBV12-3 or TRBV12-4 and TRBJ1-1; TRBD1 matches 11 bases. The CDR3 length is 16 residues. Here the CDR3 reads CASSFLDRGQNTETFF. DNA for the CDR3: TGTGCCAGCAGTTTTTTGGACAGGGGGCAGAACACTGAAACTTTCTTT.

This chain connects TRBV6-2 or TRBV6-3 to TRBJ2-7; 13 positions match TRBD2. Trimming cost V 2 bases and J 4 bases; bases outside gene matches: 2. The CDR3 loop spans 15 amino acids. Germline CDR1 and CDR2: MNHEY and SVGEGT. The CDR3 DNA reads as TGTGCCAGCAGTTACGGACTAGCGGGAGAGTACGAGCAGTACGTC. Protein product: CASSYGLAGEYEQYV.

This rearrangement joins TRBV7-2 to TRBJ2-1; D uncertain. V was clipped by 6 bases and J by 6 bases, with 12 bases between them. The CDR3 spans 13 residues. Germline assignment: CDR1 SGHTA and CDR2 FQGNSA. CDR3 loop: CASRYSLSNEQFF. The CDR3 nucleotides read TGTGCCAGCAGGTACAGTTTAAGCAATGAGCAGTTCTTC.

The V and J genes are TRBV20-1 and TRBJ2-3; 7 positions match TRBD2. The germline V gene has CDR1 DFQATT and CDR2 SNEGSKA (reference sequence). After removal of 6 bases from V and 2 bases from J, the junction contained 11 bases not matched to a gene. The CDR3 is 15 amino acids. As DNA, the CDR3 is TGCAGTGCCCTAAGGGCTAGCGGCCCCACAGATACGCAGTATTTT. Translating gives CSALRASGPTDTQYF.

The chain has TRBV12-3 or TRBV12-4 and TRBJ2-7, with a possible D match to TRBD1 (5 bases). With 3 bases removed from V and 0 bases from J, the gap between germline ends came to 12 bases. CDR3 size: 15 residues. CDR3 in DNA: TGTGCCAGCAGTTTGGAGCGACAGAACTCCTACGAGCAGTACTTC. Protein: CASSLERQNSYEQYF.

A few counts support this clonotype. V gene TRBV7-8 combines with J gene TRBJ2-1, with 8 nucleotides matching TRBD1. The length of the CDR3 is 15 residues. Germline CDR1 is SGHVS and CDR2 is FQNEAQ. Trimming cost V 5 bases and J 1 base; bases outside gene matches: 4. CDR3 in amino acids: CASSADRGSYNEQFF. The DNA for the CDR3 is TGTGCCAGCAGCGCAGACAGGGGTTCCTACAATGAGCAGTTCTTC.

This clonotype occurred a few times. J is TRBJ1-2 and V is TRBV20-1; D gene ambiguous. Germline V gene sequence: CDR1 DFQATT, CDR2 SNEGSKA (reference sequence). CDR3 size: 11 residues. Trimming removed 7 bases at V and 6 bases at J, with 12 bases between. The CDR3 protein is CSVPSGHGYTF. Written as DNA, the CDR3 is TGCAGTGTCCCGAGCGGCCATGGCTACACCTTC.